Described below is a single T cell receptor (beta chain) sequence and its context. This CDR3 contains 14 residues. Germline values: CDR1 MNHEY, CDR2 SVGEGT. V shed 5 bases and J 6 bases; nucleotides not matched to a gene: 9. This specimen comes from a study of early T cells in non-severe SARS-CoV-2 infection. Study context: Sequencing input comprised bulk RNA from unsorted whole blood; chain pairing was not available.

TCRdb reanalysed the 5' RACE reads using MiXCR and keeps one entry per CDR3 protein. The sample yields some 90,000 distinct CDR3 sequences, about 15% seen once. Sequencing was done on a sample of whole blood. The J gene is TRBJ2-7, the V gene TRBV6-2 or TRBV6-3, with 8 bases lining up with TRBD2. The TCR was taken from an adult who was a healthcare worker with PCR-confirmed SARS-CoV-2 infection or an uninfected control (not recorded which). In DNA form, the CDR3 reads TGTGCCAGCAGTCCAACCAGCAGCGGGAGCGAGCAGTACTTC. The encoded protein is CASSPTSSGSEQYF.